This entry lists 9 T cell receptor beta chains sequenced from one sample in a study of T cells in Graves' hyperthyroidism and ophthalmopathy. Researchers took RNA transcripts and amplified the TCR beta CDR3 regions from them. The HTBI primer set was used in a first-round RT-PCR of the TCR CDR3. A single record per CDR3 protein comes from TCRdb applying MiXCR to the multiplex PCR reads. The profile covers hundreds of thousands of distinct CDR3 sequences, with roughly 50% appearing a single time and nearly 8.5% taken by the ten largest. The sample was peripheral blood or thyroid tissue (not recorded which). These receptors originate from a woman between 18 and 29 years old with Graves' hyperthyroidism.

In its sample, this clonotype was seen many times. V usage is TRBV29-1 and J usage is TRBJ1-4, with TRBD1 as a possible D gene (5 bases). The length of the CDR3 is 14 residues. Germline values: CDR1 SQVTM, CDR2 ANQGSEA. Trimming shortened V by 5 bases and J by 0 bases, and 10 bases separated the two germline ends. CDR3 in DNA: TGCAGCGTTCGAGGGACTTCAACTAATGAAAAACTGTTTTTT. Amino acid sequence: CSVRGTSTNEKLFF.

V and J are TRBV20-1 and TRBJ2-7; 11 bases are a match to TRBD2. CDR3 length equals 14 residues. Looked up from germline, CDR1 is DFQATT and CDR2 is SNEGSKA (reference sequence). J lost 5 bases, V lost 3 bases, and 6 bases had no gene match. As DNA, the CDR3 is TGCAGTGCTAGGCGGCTAGCGGGAGGTAACGAGCAGTACTTC. Encoded protein: CSARRLAGGNEQYF.

Many counts were recorded for this clonotype. The chain employs TRBV20-1 and TRBJ1-1; unclear D gene. With 5 bases removed from V and 3 bases from J, the gap between germline ends came to 10 bases. This CDR3 has 12 amino acids. Germline V lookup: CDR1 DFQATT, CDR2 SNEGSKA (reference sequence). CDR3 nucleotide sequence: TGCAGTGCTGCATGGCGGGACACTGAAGCTTTCTTT. It codes for CSAAWRDTEAFF.

This clonotype was counted ten times or more. The chain is built from TRBV10-3 and TRBJ1-1; unclear D gene. V dropped 2 bases and J dropped 0 bases, with 4 bases sitting between them. The CDR3 is 13 residues long. From germline, CDR1 is ENHRY and CDR2 SYGVKD. Here the CDR3 DNA reads TGTGCCATCAGTGAGACACTGAACACTGAAGCTTTCTTT. Translation: CAISETLNTEAFF.

The V gene is TRBV12-3 or TRBV12-4, the J gene TRBJ1-1; no reliable D call. This CDR3 spans 14 amino acids. Trimming removed 5 bases at V and 3 bases at J, with 13 bases between. In DNA, the CDR3 is TGTGCCAGCAGTCCTCGGGCATGGGACACTGAAGCTTTCTTT. This sequence encodes CASSPRAWDTEAFF.

Concerning this clonotype itself: Being one base from a much bigger clone, this may be a read error. The V and J genes are TRBV7-9 and TRBJ1-2; D ambiguous. The CDR3 covers 14 residues. The V end was cut by 2 bases, the J end by 6 bases, with 13 bases between. Germline-derived CDR1 and CDR2 are SEHNR and FQNEAQ (reference sequence). Here the CDR3 reads CASSLTGKQDGYTF. The DNA for the CDR3 is TGTGCCAGCAGCTTAACGGGGAAGCAGGATGGCTACACCTTC.

The V gene is TRBV2, the J gene TRBJ1-2; D remains ambiguous. Germline V gives CDR1 SNHLY, CDR2 FYNNEI. V gave up 2 bases and J gave up 5 bases, with 9 bases separating them. This CDR3 is 13 amino acids long. The CDR3 sequence is CASSESSAYGYTF. The DNA for the CDR3 is TGTGCCAGCAGTGAATCCAGCGCATATGGCTACACCTTC.

This chain uses TRBV9 with TRBJ1-6; D gene unclear. Trimming stripped 0 bases from V and 4 bases from J, with 5 bases between. The length of the CDR3 is 14 residues. Germline loops: CDR1 SGDLS, CDR2 YYNGEE. This CDR3 reads CASSVDRYNSPLHF. The DNA for the CDR3 is TGTGCCAGCAGCGTAGATCGTTATAATTCACCCCTCCACTTT.

This chain uses TRBV5-4 with TRBJ2-2; D possibly corresponds to TRBD1 (6 bases). The V gene's germline CDR1 is SGHNT and CDR2 YYREEE (reference sequence). The germline V and J ends were trimmed by 1 base and 1 base, with 8 bases remaining between them. This CDR3 spans 15 amino acids. As DNA, the CDR3 is TGTGCCAGCAGCTTGTACAGGGAGAACACCGGGGAGCTGTTTTTT. This gives the protein CASSLYRENTGELFF.